The 9 T cell receptor beta chains given below trace back to one sample, sequenced in a study of control samples from healthy donors and cancer patients (dated by TCRdb to between 2020 and 2021). Library creation used the immunoSEQ multiplex PCR assay. Imported from immuneACCESS, the table was reduced by TCRdb to in-frame sequences with V and J called. These copies leave out some clones; in studies compared against another copy, an unresolved V gene accounts for under half, and the cause of the remainder is not known. Counted in this sample were about 270,000 clones; almost 85% of them appeared once. The ten largest clonotypes hold roughly 15% of the sample. The sequencing sample was made of PBMCs. All receptors come from an older woman with lung cancer.

The chain uses TRBV11-3 and TRBJ2-2, with D possibly TRBD1 on 5 matching bases. V dropped 3 bases and J dropped 3 bases, with 8 bases sitting between them. The CDR3 covers 14 residues. The germline V gene has CDR1 SGHNT and CDR2 YENEEA. The CDR3 spells CASSLAGYTGELFF. CDR3 coding DNA: TGTGCCAGCAGCTTGGCAGGGTACACCGGGGAGCTGTTTTTT.

The chain links TRBV10-1 to TRBJ1-4; the D gene is possibly TRBD1 (6 bases). Looked up from germline, CDR1 is WNHNN and CDR2 is SYGVQD (reference sequence). The CDR3 covers 14 residues. The V end was cut by 8 bases, the J end by 5 bases, with 15 bases between. CDR3 protein: CASGDGGGNEKLFF. The CDR3 region has the DNA TGCGCCAGCGGAGATGGGGGCGGCAATGAAAAACTGTTTTTT.

This clone appeared a few times. V is TRBV12-3 or TRBV12-4 and J is TRBJ2-3; a possible D gene is TRBD2 (5 bases). V was clipped by 5 bases and J by 8 bases, with 11 bases between them. This CDR3 contains 12 residues. CDR3 amino acids: CASSPELGTQYF. The CDR3 DNA reads TGTGCCAGCAGTCCAGAACTAGGTACGCAGTATTTT.

This sequence joins TRBV28 and TRBJ1-2; D unclear. The length of the CDR3 is 15 residues. Trimming left V 5 bases short and J 8 bases short, with 21 bases between. Germline loops: CDR1 MDHEN, CDR2 SYDVKM. CDR3 sequence reads: CASSIQPSYRSGYTF. CDR3 coding DNA: TGTGCCAGCAGTATCCAGCCCTCTTACCGTTCCGGCTACACCTTC.

The rearrangement joins TRBV20-1 to TRBJ1-1, with 7 nucleotides matching TRBD1. V was clipped by 3 bases and J by 4 bases; unmatched bases: 8. This CDR3 is 14 amino acids long. Germline values: CDR1 DFQATT, CDR2 SNEGSKA (reference sequence). The DNA of the CDR3 is TGCAGTGCTAGTAACAGGGGCCGTAGCACTGAAGCTTTCTTT. Amino acid sequence: CSASNRGRSTEAFF.

The chain couples TRBV5-4 to TRBJ1-4, with 8 positions matching TRBD1. Unmatched junction bases numbered 3, after V lost 0 bases and J lost 5 bases. Germline V lookup: CDR1 SGHNT, CDR2 YYREEE (reference sequence). This CDR3 has 15 amino acids. CDR3 nucleotides: TGTGCCAGCAGCTTGGATTCAGGGGGCAATGAAAAACTGTTTTTT. Translation: CASSLDSGGNEKLFF.

V usage is TRBV30 and J usage is TRBJ2-7; 7 bases match TRBD1. The V and J ends lost 5 bases and 9 bases, in that order; junction bases with no gene match: 13. This CDR3 has 13 amino acids. The germline CDR1 and CDR2 sequences are GTSNPN and SVGIG (reference sequence). The CDR3 DNA reads TGTGCCTGGGGGACAGCCCCCGGAGTCAGGCAGTACTTC. Encoded protein: CAWGTAPGVRQYF.

The chain uses TRBV5-4 and TRBJ2-7; weak D call: TRBD2 (6 bases). CDR3 size: 13 residues. V lost 3 bases and J 5 bases, leaving 12 bases between the germline ends. CDR1 and CDR2 from the germline V gene are SGHNT and YYREEE (reference sequence). CDR3 nucleotide sequence: TGTGCCAGCAGCTCCAATAGCGGCGACGAGCAGTACTTC. Translating gives CASSSNSGDEQYF.

This rearrangement joins TRBV19 to TRBJ2-2, with D maybe TRBD1 (5 bases). With 6 bases removed from V and 1 base from J, the gap between germline ends came to 9 bases. CDR1 and CDR2 (germline): LNHDA, SQIVND (reference sequence). The CDR3 consists of 14 residues. CDR3 DNA sequence: TGTGCCAGTAGGCGGACAATGAACACCGGGGAGCTGTTTTTT. Its translation: CASRRTMNTGELFF.